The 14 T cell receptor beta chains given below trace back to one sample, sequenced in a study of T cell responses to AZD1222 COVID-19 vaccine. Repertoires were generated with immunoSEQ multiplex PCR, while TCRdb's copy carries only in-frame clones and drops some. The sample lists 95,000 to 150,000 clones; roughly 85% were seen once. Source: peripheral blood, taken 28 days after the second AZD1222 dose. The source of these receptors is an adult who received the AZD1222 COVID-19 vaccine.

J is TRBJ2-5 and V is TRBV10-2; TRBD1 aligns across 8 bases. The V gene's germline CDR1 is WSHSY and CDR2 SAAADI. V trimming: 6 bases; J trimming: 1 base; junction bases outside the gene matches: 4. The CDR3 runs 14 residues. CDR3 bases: TGCGCCAGCAGGCCCGGGACAGGCCAAGAGACCCAGTACTTC. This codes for CASRPGTGQETQYF.

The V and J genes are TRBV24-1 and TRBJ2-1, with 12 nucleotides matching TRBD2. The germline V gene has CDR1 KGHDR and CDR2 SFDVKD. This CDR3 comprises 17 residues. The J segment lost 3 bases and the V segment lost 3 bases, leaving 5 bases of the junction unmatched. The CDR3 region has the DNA TGTGCCACCAGTGATGACCAACTAGCGGGGGGCTACAATGAGCAGTTCTTC. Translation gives CATSDDQLAGGYNEQFF.

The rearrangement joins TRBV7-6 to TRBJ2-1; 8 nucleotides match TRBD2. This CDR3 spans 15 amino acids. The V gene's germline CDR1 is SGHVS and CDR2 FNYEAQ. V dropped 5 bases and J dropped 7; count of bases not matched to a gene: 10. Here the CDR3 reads CASSRKAGGLNEQFF. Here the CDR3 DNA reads TGTGCCAGCAGCCGCAAGGCGGGGGGCCTAAATGAGCAGTTCTTC.

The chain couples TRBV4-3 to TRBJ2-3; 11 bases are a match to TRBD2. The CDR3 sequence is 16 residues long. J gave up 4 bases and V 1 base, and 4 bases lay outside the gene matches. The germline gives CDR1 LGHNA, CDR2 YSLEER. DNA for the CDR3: TGCGCCAGCAGCCAAGCGGGACTAGCGGCATCAGATACGCAGTATTTT. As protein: CASSQAGLAASDTQYF.

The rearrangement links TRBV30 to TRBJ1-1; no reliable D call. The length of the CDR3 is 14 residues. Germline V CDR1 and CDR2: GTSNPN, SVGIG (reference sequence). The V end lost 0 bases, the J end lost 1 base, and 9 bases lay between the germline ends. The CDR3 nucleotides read TGTGCCTGGAGTGTGTCGGGCTGGAACACTGAAGCTTTCTTT. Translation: CAWSVSGWNTEAFF.

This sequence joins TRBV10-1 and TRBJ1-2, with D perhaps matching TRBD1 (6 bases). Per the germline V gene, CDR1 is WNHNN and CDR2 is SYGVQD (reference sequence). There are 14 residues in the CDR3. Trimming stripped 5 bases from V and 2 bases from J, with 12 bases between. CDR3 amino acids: CASSIAQGNYGYTF. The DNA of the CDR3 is TGCGCCAGCAGTATTGCACAGGGAAACTATGGCTACACCTTC.

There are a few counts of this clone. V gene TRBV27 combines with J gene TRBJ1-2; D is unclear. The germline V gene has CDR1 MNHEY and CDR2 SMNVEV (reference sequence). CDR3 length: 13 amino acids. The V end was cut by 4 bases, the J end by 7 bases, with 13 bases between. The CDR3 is CASSSNLIIGYTF. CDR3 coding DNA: TGTGCCAGCAGTTCGAATCTAATTATTGGCTACACCTTC.

CDR3 in DNA: TGTGCCAGCAGCTTCCAATTTACTGATCAGCCCCAGCATTTT. As protein: CASSFQFTDQPQHF. The J gene is TRBJ1-5, the V gene TRBV5-8; the D is unclear. The germline CDR1 and CDR2 sequences are SGHTS and YDEGEE. V lost 2 bases to trimming and J lost 5 bases, with 11 bases between them. This CDR3 region has 14 residues.

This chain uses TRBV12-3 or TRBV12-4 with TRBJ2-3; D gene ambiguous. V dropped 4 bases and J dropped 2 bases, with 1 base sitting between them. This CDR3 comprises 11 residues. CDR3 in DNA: TGTGCCAGCAGTTCCACAGATACGCAGTATTTT. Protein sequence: CASSSTDTQYF.

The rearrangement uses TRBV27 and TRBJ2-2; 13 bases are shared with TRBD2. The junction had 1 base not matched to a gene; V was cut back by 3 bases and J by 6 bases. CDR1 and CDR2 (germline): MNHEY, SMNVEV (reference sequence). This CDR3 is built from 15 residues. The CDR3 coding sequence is TGTGCCAGCAGTTTCGGACTAGCGGGGGCCGGGGAGCTGTTTTTT. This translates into CASSFGLAGAGELFF.

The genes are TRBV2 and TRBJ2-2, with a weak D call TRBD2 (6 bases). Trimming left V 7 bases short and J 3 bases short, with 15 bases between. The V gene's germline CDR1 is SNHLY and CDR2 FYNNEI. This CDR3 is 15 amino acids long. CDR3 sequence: CASKNSGLYTGELFF. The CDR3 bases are TGTGCCAGCAAGAATAGCGGACTATACACCGGGGAGCTGTTTTTT.

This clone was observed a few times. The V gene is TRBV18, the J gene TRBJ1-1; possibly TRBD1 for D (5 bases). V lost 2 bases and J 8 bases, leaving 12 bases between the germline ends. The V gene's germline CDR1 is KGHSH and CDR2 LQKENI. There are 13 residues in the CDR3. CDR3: CASSPAQRGEAFF. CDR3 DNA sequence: TGTGCCAGCTCACCAGCTCAAAGGGGCGAAGCTTTCTTT. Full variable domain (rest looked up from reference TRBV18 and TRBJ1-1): NAGVMQNPRHLVRRRGQEARLRCSPMKGHSHVYWYRQLPEEGLKFMVYLQKENIIDESGMPKERFSAEFPKEGPSILRIQQVVRGDSAAYFCASSPAQRGEAFFGQGTRLTVV.

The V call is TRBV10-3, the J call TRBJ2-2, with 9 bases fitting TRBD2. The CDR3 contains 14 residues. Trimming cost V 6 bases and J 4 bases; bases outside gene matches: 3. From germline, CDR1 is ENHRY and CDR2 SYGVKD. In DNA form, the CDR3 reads TGTGCCATCAGAGGAGCGGGGGGCACCGGGGAGCTGTTTTTT. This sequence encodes CAIRGAGGTGELFF.

This CDR3 is CASSESRNTEAFF. DNA for the CDR3: TGTGCCAGCAGTGAATCGAGGAACACTGAAGCTTTCTTT. The V and J genes are TRBV6-1 and TRBJ1-1; no clear D. Germline V gives CDR1 MNHNS, CDR2 SASEGT. This CDR3 has 13 residues. Trimming cost V 2 bases and J 1 base, with 5 bases left between them.